This entry concerns a single T cell receptor beta chain. The CDR3 sequence is 16 residues long. The germline V gene encodes CDR1 LGHDT and CDR2 YNNKEL (reference sequence). V was pared by 6 bases and J by 5 bases, with 9 bases of the junction left unmatched. cDNA carried unique molecular identifiers, and a universal primer site was added by template switching. TCRdb re-called the 5' RACE reads through MiXCR, storing one row per CDR3 protein. The profile shows around 480,000 distinct CDR3 sequences, about 14% of them singletons. This record belongs to a study of identical twins. No donor was unhealthy or non-Caucasian. This sample was also put to use in a study of yellow fever vaccine responses in identical twins.

The rearrangement uses TRBV3-1 and TRBJ2-5; TRBD2 matches at 13 bases. This TCR derives from a young woman in good health. The material sequenced was CD4+ T cells sorted from blood. The CDR3 spells CASSRRTSGRSETQYF. The CDR3 DNA sequence: TGTGCCAGCAGTCGAAGGACTAGCGGGAGAAGTGAGACCCAGTACTTC.